This T cell receptor (beta chain) came from a study of neurological immune-mediated disorders. V gave up 2 bases and J gave up 7 bases; unmatched junction bases: 2. The CDR3 spans 13 residues. This clonotype was seen repeatedly, ten times or more. Volunteers at a blood bank in Maryland, USA, were the healthy controls. 2 million unsorted PBMCs were stored in RNAlater at -80 °C before RNA extraction. A single record per CDR3 protein comes from TCRdb applying MiXCR to the 5' RACE reads. The sample includes fewer than 90,000 distinct CDR3 sequences, over 9% of them seen just once. Sample: PBMCs. This sequence was found in a man aged 40-55 years in good health. The rearrangement joins TRBV12-3 or TRBV12-4 to TRBJ2-1; 7 bases are a match to TRBD1. DNA for the CDR3: TGTGCCAGCAGTTTAAAGGGGGCGAATGAGCAGTTCTTC. Protein product: CASSLKGANEQFF.